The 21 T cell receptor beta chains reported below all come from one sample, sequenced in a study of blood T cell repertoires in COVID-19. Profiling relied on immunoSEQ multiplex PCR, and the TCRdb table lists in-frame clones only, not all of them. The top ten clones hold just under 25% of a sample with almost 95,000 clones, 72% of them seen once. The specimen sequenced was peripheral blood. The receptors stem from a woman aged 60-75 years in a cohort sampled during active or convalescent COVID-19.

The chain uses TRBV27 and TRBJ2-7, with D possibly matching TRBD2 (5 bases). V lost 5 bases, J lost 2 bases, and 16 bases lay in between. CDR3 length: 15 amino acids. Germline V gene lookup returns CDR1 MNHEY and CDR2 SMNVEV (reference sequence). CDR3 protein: CASSQGLQETYEQYF. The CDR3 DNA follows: TGTGCCAGCAGTCAAGGACTGCAGGAGACCTACGAGCAGTACTTC.

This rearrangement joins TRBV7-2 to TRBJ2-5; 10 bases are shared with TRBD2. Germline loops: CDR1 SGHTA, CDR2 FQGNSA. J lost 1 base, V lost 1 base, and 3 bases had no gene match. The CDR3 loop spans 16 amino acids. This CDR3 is CASSLGSSGSQETQYF. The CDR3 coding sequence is TGTGCCAGCAGCTTAGGGTCTAGCGGGAGCCAAGAGACCCAGTACTTC.

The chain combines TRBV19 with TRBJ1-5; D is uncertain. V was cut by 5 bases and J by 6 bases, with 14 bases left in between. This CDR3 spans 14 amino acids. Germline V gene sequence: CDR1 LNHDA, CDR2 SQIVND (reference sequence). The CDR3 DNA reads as TGTGCCAGTAGTCGGACTTCGACGGCTCAGCCCCAGCATTTT. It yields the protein CASSRTSTAQPQHF.

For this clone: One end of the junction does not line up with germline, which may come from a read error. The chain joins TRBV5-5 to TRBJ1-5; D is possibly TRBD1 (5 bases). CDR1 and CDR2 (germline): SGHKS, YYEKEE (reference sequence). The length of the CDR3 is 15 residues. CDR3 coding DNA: TGTGCCAGCACCTTGACAGCTTATAGCAATCAGCCCCAGCATTTT. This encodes CASTLTAYSNQPQHF.

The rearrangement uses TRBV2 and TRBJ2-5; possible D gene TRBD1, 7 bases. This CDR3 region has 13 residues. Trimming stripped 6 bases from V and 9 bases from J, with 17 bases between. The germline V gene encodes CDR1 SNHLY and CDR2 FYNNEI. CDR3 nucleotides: TGTGCCAGCAGCTCTCGGGGGCAGGGGGCCCAGTACTTC. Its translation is CASSSRGQGAQYF.

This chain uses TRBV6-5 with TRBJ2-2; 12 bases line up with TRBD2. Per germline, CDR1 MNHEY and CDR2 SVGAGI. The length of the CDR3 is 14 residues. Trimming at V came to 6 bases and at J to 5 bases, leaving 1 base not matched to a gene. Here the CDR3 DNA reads TGTGCCAGCAGCACTAGCGGGGGGACCGGGGAGCTGTTTTTT. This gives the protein CASSTSGGTGELFF.

The CDR3 DNA is TGTGCCAGCAGCTTGCTGGGAAGGGGTCTTTCTGAAGCTTTCTTT. The encoded protein is CASSLLGRGLSEAFF. The V gene is TRBV7-8, the J gene TRBJ1-1; D is possibly TRBD1 (5 bases). The CDR3 covers 15 residues. CDR1 SGHVS and CDR2 FQNEAQ come from the germline V gene. The V end was cut by 3 bases, the J end by 6 bases, with 17 bases between.

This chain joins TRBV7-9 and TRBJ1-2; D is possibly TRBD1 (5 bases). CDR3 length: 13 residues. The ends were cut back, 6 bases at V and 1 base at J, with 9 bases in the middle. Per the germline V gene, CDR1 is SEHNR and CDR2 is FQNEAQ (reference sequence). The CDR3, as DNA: TGTGCCAGCAGTCGGGGGGATAACTATGGCTACACCTTC. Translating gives CASSRGDNYGYTF.

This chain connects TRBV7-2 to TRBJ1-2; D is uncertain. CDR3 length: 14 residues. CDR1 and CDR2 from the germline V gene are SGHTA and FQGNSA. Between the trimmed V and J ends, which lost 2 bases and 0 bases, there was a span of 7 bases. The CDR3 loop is CASSLPGANYGYTF. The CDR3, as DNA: TGTGCCAGCAGCTTACCGGGAGCTAACTATGGCTACACCTTC.

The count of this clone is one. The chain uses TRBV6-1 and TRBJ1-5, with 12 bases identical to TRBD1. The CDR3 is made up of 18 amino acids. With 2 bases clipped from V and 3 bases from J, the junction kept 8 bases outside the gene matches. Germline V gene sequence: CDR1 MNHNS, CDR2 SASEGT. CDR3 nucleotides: TGTGCCAGCAGTGAAATGGCGTTGGGACAGGGGGCCAATCAGCCCCAGCATTTT. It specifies CASSEMALGQGANQPQHF.

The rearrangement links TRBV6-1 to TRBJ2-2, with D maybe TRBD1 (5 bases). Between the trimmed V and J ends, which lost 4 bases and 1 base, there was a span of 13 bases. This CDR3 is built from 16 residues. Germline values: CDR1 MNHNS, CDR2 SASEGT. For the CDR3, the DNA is TGTGCCAGCAGTGCGGGCAGGGCGAGGAACACCGGGGAGCTGTTTTTT. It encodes CASSAGRARNTGELFF.

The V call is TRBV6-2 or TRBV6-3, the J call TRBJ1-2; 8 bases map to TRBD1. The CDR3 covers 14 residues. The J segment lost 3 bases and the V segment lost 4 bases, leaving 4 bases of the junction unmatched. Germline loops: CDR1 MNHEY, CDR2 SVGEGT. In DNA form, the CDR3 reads TGTGCCAGCAGTTCACAGGGGGAGGACTATGGCTACACCTTC. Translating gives CASSSQGEDYGYTF.

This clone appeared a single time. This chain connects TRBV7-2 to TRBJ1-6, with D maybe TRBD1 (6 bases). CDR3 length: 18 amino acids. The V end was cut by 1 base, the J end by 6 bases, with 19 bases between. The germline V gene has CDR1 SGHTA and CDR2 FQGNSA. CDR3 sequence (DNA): TGTGCCAGCAGCTTAGTTTTGGCAGGGGCTTCGGTTAATTCACCCCTCCACTTT. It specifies CASSLVLAGASVNSPLHF. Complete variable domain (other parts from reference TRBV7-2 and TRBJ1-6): GAGVSQSPSNKVTEKGKDVELRCDPISGHTALYWYRQSLGQGLEFLIYFQGNSAPDKSGLPSDRFSAERTGGSVSTLTIQRTQQEDSAVYLCASSLVLAGASVNSPLHFGNGTRLTVT.

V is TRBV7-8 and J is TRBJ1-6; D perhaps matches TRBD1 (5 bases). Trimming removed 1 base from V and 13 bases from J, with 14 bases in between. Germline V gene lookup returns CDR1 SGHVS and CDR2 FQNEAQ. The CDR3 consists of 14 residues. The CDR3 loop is CASSLEDGHRPLHF. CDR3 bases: TGTGCCAGCAGCTTAGAGGACGGACATCGGCCCCTCCACTTT.

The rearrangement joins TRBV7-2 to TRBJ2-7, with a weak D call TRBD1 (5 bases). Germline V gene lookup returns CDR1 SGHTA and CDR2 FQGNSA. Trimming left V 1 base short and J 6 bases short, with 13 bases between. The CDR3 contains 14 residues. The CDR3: CASSLVVSTGEQYF. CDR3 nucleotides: TGTGCCAGCAGCTTAGTAGTCTCAACAGGCGAGCAGTACTTC.

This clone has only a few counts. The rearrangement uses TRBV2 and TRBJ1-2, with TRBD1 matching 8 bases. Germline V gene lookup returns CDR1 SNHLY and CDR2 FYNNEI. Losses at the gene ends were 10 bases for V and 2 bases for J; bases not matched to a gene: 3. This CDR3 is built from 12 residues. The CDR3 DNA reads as TGTGCCATCGGACAGGGAAACTATGGCTACACCTTC. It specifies CAIGQGNYGYTF.

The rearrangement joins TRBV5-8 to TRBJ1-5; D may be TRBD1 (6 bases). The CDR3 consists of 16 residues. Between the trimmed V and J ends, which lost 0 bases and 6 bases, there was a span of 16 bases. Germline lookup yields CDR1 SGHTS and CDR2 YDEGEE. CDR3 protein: CASSLEVTGGGQPQHF. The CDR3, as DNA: TGTGCCAGCAGCTTGGAAGTGACAGGCGGAGGTCAGCCCCAGCATTTT.

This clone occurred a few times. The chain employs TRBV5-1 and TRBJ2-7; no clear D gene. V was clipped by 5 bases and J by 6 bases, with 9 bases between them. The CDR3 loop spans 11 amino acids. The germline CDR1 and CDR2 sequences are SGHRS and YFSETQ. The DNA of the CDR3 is TGCGCCAGCAGTGATGTCAGCGAGCAGTACTTC. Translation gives CASSDVSEQYF.

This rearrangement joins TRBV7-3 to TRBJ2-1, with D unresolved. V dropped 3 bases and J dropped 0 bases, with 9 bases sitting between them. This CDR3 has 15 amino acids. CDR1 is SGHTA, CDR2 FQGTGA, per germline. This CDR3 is CASSFGGISYNEQFF. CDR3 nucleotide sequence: TGTGCCAGCAGCTTTGGCGGTATCTCCTACAATGAGCAGTTCTTC.

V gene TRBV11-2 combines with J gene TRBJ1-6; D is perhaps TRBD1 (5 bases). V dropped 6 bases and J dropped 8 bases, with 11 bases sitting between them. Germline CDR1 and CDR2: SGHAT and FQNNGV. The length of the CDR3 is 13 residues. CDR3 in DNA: TGTGCCAGCAGTCTCCGCAGGGATTCACCCCTCCACTTT. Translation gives CASSLRRDSPLHF. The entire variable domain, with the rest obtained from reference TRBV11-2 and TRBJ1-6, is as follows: EAGVAQSPRYKIIEKRQSVAFWCNPISGHATLYWYQQILGQGPKLLIQFQNNGVVDDSQLPKDRFSAERLKGVDSTLKIQPAKLEDSAVYLCASSLRRDSPLHFGNGTRLTVT.

CDR3 amino acids: CASSYSAGGKAGELFF. In nucleotides, the CDR3 is TGTGCCAGCAGTTACTCCGCCGGGGGGAAGGCCGGGGAGCTGTTTTTT. This rearrangement joins TRBV6-6 to TRBJ2-2; 7 bases line up with TRBD2. The CDR3 totals 16 residues. After removal of 0 bases from V and 6 bases from J, the junction contained 7 bases not matched to a gene. The germline V gene has CDR1 MNHNY and CDR2 SVGAGI (reference sequence).